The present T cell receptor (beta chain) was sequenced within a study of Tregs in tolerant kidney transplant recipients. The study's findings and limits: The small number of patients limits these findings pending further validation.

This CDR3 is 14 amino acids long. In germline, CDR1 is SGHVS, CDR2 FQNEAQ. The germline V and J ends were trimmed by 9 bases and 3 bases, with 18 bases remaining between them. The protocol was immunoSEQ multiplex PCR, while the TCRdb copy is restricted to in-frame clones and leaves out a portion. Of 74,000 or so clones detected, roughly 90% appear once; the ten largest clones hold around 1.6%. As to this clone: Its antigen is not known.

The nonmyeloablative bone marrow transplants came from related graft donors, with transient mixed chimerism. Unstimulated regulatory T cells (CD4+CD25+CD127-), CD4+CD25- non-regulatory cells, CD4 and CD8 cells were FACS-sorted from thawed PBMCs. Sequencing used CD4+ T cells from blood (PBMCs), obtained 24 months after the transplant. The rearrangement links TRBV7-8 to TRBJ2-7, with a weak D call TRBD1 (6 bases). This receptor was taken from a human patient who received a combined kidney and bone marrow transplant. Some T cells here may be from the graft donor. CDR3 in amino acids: CASRRTEGVYEQYF. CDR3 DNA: TGTGCCAGTCGACGAACTGAGGGGGTCTACGAGCAGTACTTC.